This T cell receptor (beta chain) was recorded in a study of cytomegalovirus exposure and HLA in healthy donors. The germline V gene encodes CDR1 SGHDT and CDR2 YYEEEE. This CDR3 region has 18 residues. The V segment lost 1 base and the J segment 2 bases; nucleotides outside the gene matches: 7. PCR involved 60 Vbeta and 13 Jbeta primers. The protocol was immunoSEQ multiplex PCR, while the TCRdb copy is restricted to in-frame clones and leaves out a portion. Seen here are 70,000 to 85,000 clones, over 70% observed once, and the top ten hold approximately 9%. Sequenced: PBMCs. This TCR was sampled from a man aged 35 to 55 in good health and CMV-seropositive. V is TRBV5-6 and J is TRBJ2-6; 9 bases match TRBD1. The CDR3 reads CASSLLGQGTAGANVLTF. DNA for the CDR3: TGTGCCAGCAGCTTGCTAGGACAGGGGACAGCTGGGGCCAACGTCCTGACTTTC.